A selection of T cell receptor beta chains follows, all from one sample in a study of monozygotic twins with inflammatory bowel disease. TCRdb processed the 5' RACE reads again and assigns one entry to each CDR3 protein, with no DNA. Its table lists about 380,000 distinct CDR3 sequences. Sequenced input: blood. The receptors come from a human donor with ulcerative colitis or Crohn's disease, or a healthy co-twin of an affected twin (not recorded which). Each CDR3 is given with its conserved first and last residue. Fields, in order: V gene, J gene, CDR3 protein.

>TRBV6-2/TRBV6-3|TRBJ2-7
CASSYSKVVSYEQYF
>TRBV7-2|TRBJ2-7
CASSLERGGEQYF
>TRBV6-1|TRBJ1-2
CASRNTGQGYYGYTF
>TRBV30|TRBJ1-3
CAWIVRGAGNTIYF
>TRBV7-2|TRBJ2-5
CASSLGLAGLRGAQYF
>TRBV4-1|TRBJ1-2
CASSQELGLTSYGYTF
>TRBV6-1|TRBJ1-5
CASSEADFHQPQHF
>TRBV6-2/TRBV6-3|TRBJ2-4
CASTIRLRGLNIQYF
>TRBV11-2|TRBJ2-5
CASSLTNQETQYF
>TRBV10-3|TRBJ2-3
CAIRLESSADTQYF
>TRBV20-1|TRBJ2-1
CSARGDGNYNEQFF
>TRBV4-3|TRBJ2-4
CASSQDSPAVQTKNIQYF
>TRBV5-4|TRBJ2-1
CASSLISGDEQFF
>TRBV7-2|TRBJ2-4
CASSPGLAGFSKNIQYF
>TRBV7-2|TRBJ2-1
CASVFRTSGGAYNEQFF
>TRBV5-1|TRBJ2-5
CASSSKDGETQYF
>TRBV3-1|TRBJ2-2
CASRWQNTGELFF
>TRBV20-1|TRBJ1-1
CSAPGPGNTEAFF
>TRBV30|TRBJ2-6
CAWSSRYRGKDSGANVLTF
>TRBV2|TRBJ1-5
CASRPTEGNQPQHF